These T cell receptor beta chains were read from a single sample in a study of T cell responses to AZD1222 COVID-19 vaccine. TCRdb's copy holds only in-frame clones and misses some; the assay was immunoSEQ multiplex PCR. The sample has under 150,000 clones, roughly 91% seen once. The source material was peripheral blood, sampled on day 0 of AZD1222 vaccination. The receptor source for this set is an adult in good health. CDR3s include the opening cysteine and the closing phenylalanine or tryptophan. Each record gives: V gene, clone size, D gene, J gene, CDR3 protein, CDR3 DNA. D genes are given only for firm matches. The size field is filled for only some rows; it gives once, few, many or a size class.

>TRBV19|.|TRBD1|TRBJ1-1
CASRDRGNTEAFF
TGTGCCAGCCGGGACAGGGGCAACACTGAAGCTTTCTTT
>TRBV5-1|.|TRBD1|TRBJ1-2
CASSLQGSPNYGYTF
TGCGCCAGCAGCTTACAGGGGTCCCCAAACTATGGCTACACCTTC
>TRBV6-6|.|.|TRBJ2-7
CASSATGGLAIEQYF
TGTGCCAGCAGCGCAACAGGGGGACTAGCTATCGAGCAGTACTTC
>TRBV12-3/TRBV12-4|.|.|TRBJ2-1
CAIHGRGAGEQFF
TGTGCCATTCATGGGCGGGGAGCAGGTGAGCAGTTCTTC
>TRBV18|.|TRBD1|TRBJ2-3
CASSPRTGQRTDTQYF
TGTGCCAGCTCACCGCGGACAGGCCAGCGCACAGATACGCAGTATTTT
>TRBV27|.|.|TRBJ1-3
CASSPPIAGVENTIYF
TGTGCCAGCAGCCCCCCAATAGCGGGGGTCGAAAACACCATATATTTT
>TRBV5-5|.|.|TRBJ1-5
CASSFGREGIINQPQHF
TGTGCCAGCAGCTTCGGCAGGGAGGGGATCATCAATCAGCCCCAGCATTTT
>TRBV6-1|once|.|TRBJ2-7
CASSEELDIYEQYF
TGTGCCAGCAGTGAAGAACTAGATATCTACGAGCAGTACTTC
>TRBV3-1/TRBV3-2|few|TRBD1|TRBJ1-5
CASSQRGRAGTDNSNQPQHF
TGTGCCAGCAGCCAAAGAGGGAGGGCCGGGACAGATAATAGCAATCAGCCCCAGCATTTT
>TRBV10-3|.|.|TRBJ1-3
CAISQTGSGNTIYF
TGTGCCATCAGCCAGACAGGCTCTGGAAACACCATATATTTT
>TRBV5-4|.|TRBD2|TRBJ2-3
CASSSGLAGGFADTQYF
TGTGCCAGCAGCTCGGGACTAGCGGGAGGGTTCGCAGATACGCAGTATTTT
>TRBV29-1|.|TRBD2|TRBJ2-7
CSFIGGSSYEQYF
TGCAGCTTCATCGGGGGGAGTTCCTACGAGCAGTACTTC
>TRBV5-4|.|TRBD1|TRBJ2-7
CASSPQTPGTGGPYEQYF
TGTGCCAGCAGCCCGCAAACCCCCGGGACAGGGGGACCGTACGAGCAGTACTTC
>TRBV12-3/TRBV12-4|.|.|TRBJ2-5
CASSFRQQETQYF
TGTGCCAGCAGTTTCCGGCAGCAAGAGACCCAGTACTTC
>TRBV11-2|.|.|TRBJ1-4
CASSLGQNEKLFF
TGTGCCAGCAGCCTGGGACAAAATGAAAAACTGTTTTTT
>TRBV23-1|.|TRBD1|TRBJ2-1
CASSQSKGADDYNEQFF
TGCGCCAGCAGTCAATCGAAGGGGGCGGACGATTACAATGAGCAGTTCTTC
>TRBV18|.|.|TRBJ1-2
CASSPTHGYTF
TGTGCCAGCTCACCGACACATGGCTACACCTTC
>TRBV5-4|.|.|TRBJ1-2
CASRANRDYGYTF
TGTGCCAGCAGGGCGAATAGGGACTATGGCTACACCTTC
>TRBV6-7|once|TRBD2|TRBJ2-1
CASSSLVAGGFWNEQFF
TGTGCCAGCAGTTCTCTGGTAGCGGGAGGTTTTTGGAATGAGCAGTTCTTC
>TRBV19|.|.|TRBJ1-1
CASSAQGIGTEAFF
TGTGCCAGTAGTGCGCAGGGGATAGGGACTGAAGCTTTCTTT
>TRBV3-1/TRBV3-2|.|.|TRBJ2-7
CASSHSISYEQYF
TGTGCCAGCAGCCACTCCATTTCCTACGAGCAGTACTTC
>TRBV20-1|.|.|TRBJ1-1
CSAPWGTEAFF
TGCAGTGCTCCCTGGGGGACTGAAGCTTTCTTT
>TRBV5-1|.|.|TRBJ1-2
CASSLSGALGYGYTF
TGCGCCAGCAGCTTGTCGGGGGCTTTGGGCTATGGCTACACCTTC
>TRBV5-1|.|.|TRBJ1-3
CASSLSSGAGNTIYF
TGCGCCAGCAGCTTGAGTTCCGGGGCCGGAAACACCATATATTTT
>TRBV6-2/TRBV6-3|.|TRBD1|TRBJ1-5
CASSQSGGANQPQHF
TGTGCCAGCAGTCAATCAGGGGGCGCGAATCAGCCCCAGCATTTT
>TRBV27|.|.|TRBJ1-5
CASSLSGPRGNQPQHF
TGTGCCAGCAGTTTATCGGGTCCGAGGGGCAATCAGCCCCAGCATTTT
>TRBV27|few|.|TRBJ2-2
CASRPVGTANTGELFF
TGTGCCAGCCGGCCGGTTGGGACGGCGAACACCGGGGAGCTGTTTTTT
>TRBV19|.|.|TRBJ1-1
CASSPGRGQGYTEAFF
TGTGCCAGTAGTCCAGGTCGAGGGCAGGGGTACACTGAAGCTTTCTTT
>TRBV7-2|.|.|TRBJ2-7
CASSLEVSYSYEQYF
TGTGCCAGCAGCTTAGAGGTCTCATACTCCTACGAGCAGTACTTC
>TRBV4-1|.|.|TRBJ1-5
CASSQDYGFRNQPQHF
TGCGCCAGCAGCCAAGATTACGGGTTTCGCAATCAGCCCCAGCATTTT
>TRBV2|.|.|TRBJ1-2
CASSGGQIYGYTF
TGTGCCAGTTCAGGTGGACAAATCTATGGCTACACCTTC
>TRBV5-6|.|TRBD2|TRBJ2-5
CASSFAGLAEETQYF
TGTGCCAGCAGCTTTGCGGGCCTAGCGGAAGAGACCCAGTACTTC
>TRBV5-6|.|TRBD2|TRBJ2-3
CASSRAGVTDTQYF
TGTGCCAGCAGCCGAGCGGGAGTGACAGATACGCAGTATTTT
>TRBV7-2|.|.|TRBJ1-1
CASSLLGFPGYNPNTEAFF
TGTGCCAGCAGCCTCCTTGGTTTTCCGGGATATAACCCCAACACTGAAGCTTTCTTT
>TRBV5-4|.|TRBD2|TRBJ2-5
CASSGRGGVETQYF
TGTGCCAGCAGTGGGCGGGGGGGCGTCGAGACCCAGTACTTC
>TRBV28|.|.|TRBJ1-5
CASSSPQGAGQPQHF
TGTGCCAGCAGTTCTCCCCAGGGCGCCGGTCAGCCCCAGCATTTT
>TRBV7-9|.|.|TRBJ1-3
CASSKGHLSGNTIYF
TGTGCCAGCAGCAAGGGACATCTCTCTGGAAACACCATATATTTT
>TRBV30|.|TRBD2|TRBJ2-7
CAGETDPGGSGEQYF
TGTGCCGGAGAGACTGATCCGGGAGGGTCGGGCGAGCAGTACTTC
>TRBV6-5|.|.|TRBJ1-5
CASSFSYSNQPQHF
TGTGCCAGCAGTTTTTCCTATAGCAATCAGCCCCAGCATTTT
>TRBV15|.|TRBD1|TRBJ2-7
CATSWGQGYEQYF
TGTGCCACCAGCTGGGGACAGGGATACGAGCAGTACTTC
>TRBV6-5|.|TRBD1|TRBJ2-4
CASSYLQGTAKNIQYF
TGTGCCAGCAGTTATCTACAGGGGACCGCCAAAAACATTCAGTACTTC
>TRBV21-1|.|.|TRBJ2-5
CASLKETQYF
TGTGCCAGTTTAAAAGAGACCCAGTACTTC
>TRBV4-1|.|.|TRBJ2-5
CASSQDFRNPSQETQYF
TGCGCCAGCAGCCAAGATTTCAGGAACCCTTCCCAAGAGACCCAGTACTTC
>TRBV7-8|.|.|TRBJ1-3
CASSSKPGVSGNTIYF
TGTGCCAGCAGCTCCAAACCAGGGGTTTCTGGAAACACCATATATTTT
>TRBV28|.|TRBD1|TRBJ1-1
CASSRTGHTEAFF
TGTGCCAGCAGTCGGACAGGGCACACTGAAGCTTTCTTT
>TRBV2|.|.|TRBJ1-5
CASSESSYSNQPQHF
TGTGCCAGCAGTGAATCGAGTTATAGCAATCAGCCCCAGCATTTT
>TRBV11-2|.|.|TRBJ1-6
CASSLEWVGRSPLHF
TGTGCCAGCAGCTTAGAGTGGGTCGGGAGGTCACCCCTCCACTTT